Presented here are 12 T cell receptor beta chains from one specimen sequenced in a study of tissue T cells after allogeneic stem cell transplantation (dated by TCRdb to between 2022 and 2023). Library prep was done by the immunoSEQ multiplex PCR assay. What TCRdb holds here is the immuneACCESS table cut down to in-frame rearrangements. Part of the clones is not present; checked against another copy, under half of the missing clones reflect an unresolved V gene, and the others are unexplained. The sample table contains several thousand clones; only one count was recorded for over 50% of them. The ten largest clones capture approximately 10% of the sample. The sample's time point label, decoded: mouse harvest day 7 after allogeneic transplant. Mouse grafts consisting of 10^7 T-cell-depleted bone marrow cells combined with 10^6 splenic CD5+ T cells were administered by tail vein injection. The sample comprised gut tissue. The source of these receptors is a female BALB/c mouse given C57BL/6 T cells with graft-versus-host disease after an allogeneic hematopoietic cell transplant.

As for this clone: Here the gene names and germline are mouse. The observed sequence ends 1 residue before the CDR3 terminus, with the missing tail filled in from the germline J gene. The chain recombines TRBV14 with TRBJ2-4, with 8 bases fitting TRBD1. The germline V gene has CDR1 SGHDT and CDR2 FRDEAV. The CDR3 is made up of 16 amino acids. Unmatched junction bases numbered 4, after V lost 0 bases and J lost 1 base. CDR3 loop: CASSFSQGAGQNTLYF. The DNA read from the CDR3 is TGTGCCAGCAGTTTCTCCCAGGGGGCTGGTCAAAACACCTTGTAC.

On this clone: Gene names are mouse gene names. Read coverage stops 1 residue before the CDR3 terminus; the germline J gene supplies the remainder. The chain employs TRBV12-2 and TRBJ2-5; unclear D gene. Trimming took off 0 bases at V and 0 bases at J, with 6 bases between the two ends. Germline CDR1 reads SGHLS; CDR2 reads HYDKME. The CDR3 is 14 amino acids. CDR3 DNA (partial): TGTGCCAGCTCTCTCGAGCTTAACCAAGACACCCAGTAC. It translates to CASSLELNQDTQY. The whole CDR3 region reads CASSLELNQDTQYF. Together with reference TRBV12-2 and TRBJ2-5, the CDR3 gives the full variable domain: NSGVVQSPRYIIKGKGERSILKCIPISGHLSVAWYQQTQGQELKFFIQHYDKMERDKGNLPSRFSVQQFDDYHSEMNMSALELEDSAVYFCASSLELNQDTQYFGPGTRLLVL.

This clone appeared a few times. Genes and germline are mouse. The read comes to an end 1 residue before the CDR3 does, leaving the germline J gene to fill in the end. V is TRBV3 and J is TRBJ2-2; D is unclear. The CDR3 covers 12 residues. Germline-derived CDR1 and CDR2 are SNHLY and FYNGKV (reference sequence). V lost 0 bases to trimming and J lost 4 bases, with 0 bases between them. CDR3 DNA (partial): TGTGCCAGCAGCTTAGCCACCGGGCAGCTCTAC. Translated: CASSLATGQLY. The full CDR3 sequence reads CASSLATGQLYF.

This clone is large (0.1 to 1%) by share. The gene names here belong to mouse. The CDR3 goes on 1 residue after the read ends, and that part is filled in from the germline J gene. V usage is TRBV26 and J usage is TRBJ2-2, with D possibly matching TRBD2 (5 bases). The CDR3 is made up of 15 amino acids. CDR1 is KGHPV and CDR2 is FQNQEV in the germline V gene (reference sequence). Trimming took off 3 bases at V and 0 bases at J, with 8 bases between the two ends. Partial CDR3 DNA: TGTGCCAGCAGTCTCCGACTGACAAACACCGGGCAGCTCTAC. Translation gives CASSLRLTNTGQLY. The full CDR3 protein is CASSLRLTNTGQLYF.

Of note for this clone: The gene names given are mouse names. The read terminates 1 residue before the CDR3 end, so the remaining end is supplied by the germline J gene. This chain joins TRBV14 and TRBJ1-6; 7 nucleotides agree with TRBD1. TRBJ1-6 is identified as an open reading frame with a role that is uncertain. The germline gives CDR1 SGHDT, CDR2 FRDEAV. The CDR3 covers 17 residues. Trimming at V came to 5 bases and at J to 1 base, leaving 9 bases not matched to a gene. CDR3 DNA, as far as it was read: TGTGCCAGCAGACGACAGGGTCCCTTCTCCTATAATTCGCCCCTCTAC. Translation gives CASRRQGPFSYNSPLY. The CDR3 in full is CASRRQGPFSYNSPLYF.

The count of this clone is one. Gene names denote mouse genes. The read comes to an end 1 residue before the CDR3 does, leaving the germline J gene to fill in the end. V is TRBV26 and J is TRBJ1-4; weak D call: TRBD1 (5 bases). The CDR3 runs to 15 residues. Per the germline V gene, CDR1 is KGHPV and CDR2 is FQNQEV (reference sequence). Trimming left V 6 bases short and J 0 bases short, with 11 bases between. CDR3 amino acids: CASSLTEISNERLFF. CDR3 DNA (partial): TGTGCCAGCAGCTTGACAGAAATTTCCAACGAAAGATTATTT.

About this clone itself: Genes and germline are mouse. Coverage ceases 1 residue before the CDR3 finishes, and the germline J gene fills in the end. The chain has TRBV13-2 and TRBJ2-4; 10 bases are a match to TRBD2. CDR1 and CDR2 from the germline V gene are NNHNN and SYGAGS (reference sequence). The CDR3 runs to 14 residues. Trimming took 6 bases from V and 5 from J; bases not matched to a gene: 6. The CDR3 bases that were read are TGTGCCAGCGAGACTGGGGGGAAGGGAAACACCTTGTAC. Its translation: CASETGGKGNTLY. The full CDR3 protein is CASETGGKGNTLYF.

This clone occurred a few times. Gene names are mouse gene names. The sequenced fragment ends 1 residue before the CDR3 boundary, so the rest is inferred from the germline J gene. The chain employs TRBV26 and TRBJ2-7, with TRBD1 identical over 7 bases. The V gene's germline CDR1 is KGHPV and CDR2 FQNQEV (reference sequence). CDR3 length: 12 residues. J gave up 7 bases and V 6 bases, and 6 bases lay outside the gene matches. The CDR3: CASSRTGDEQYF. The part of the CDR3 DNA that was read is TGTGCCAGCAGCCGTACAGGGGACGAACAGTAC.

About this clone itself: The gene names here belong to mouse. The read gets to within 1 residue of the CDR3 end, and the germline J gene fills in the rest. The rearrangement links TRBV14 to TRBJ2-7; 8 bases are a match to TRBD2. The germline gives CDR1 SGHDT, CDR2 FRDEAV. V shed 2 bases and J 7 bases; nucleotides not matched to a gene: 2. The length of the CDR3 is 12 residues. The sequenced part of the CDR3 DNA is TGTGCCAGCAGTTTGGGGGGGCGCGAACAGTAC. Its translation: CASSLGGREQY. From start to end, the CDR3 is CASSLGGREQYF.

Worth noting for this clone: The germline and genes are mouse ones. The read halts 1 residue ahead of the CDR3 end, with the missing end drawn from the germline J gene. The V and J genes are TRBV26 and TRBJ2-4; a possible D gene is TRBD2 (6 bases). Germline CDR1 reads KGHPV; CDR2 reads FQNQEV (reference sequence). The V end was cut by 0 bases, the J end by 4 bases, with 11 bases between. The CDR3 is 15 residues long. CDR3 residues: CASSLSRAGENTLYF. Incomplete CDR3 DNA: TGTGCCAGCAGTCTGTCGAGGGCTGGGGAAAACACCTTGTAC.

This clone occurred a few times. Gene names and germline match the mouse. The read stops 1 residue short of the end of the CDR3; the missing end is completed from the germline J gene. This chain links TRBV26 with TRBJ1-2; no definite D call. Per germline, CDR1 KGHPV and CDR2 FQNQEV (reference sequence). Trimming stripped 2 bases from V and 3 bases from J, with 4 bases between. This CDR3 contains 12 residues. The covered CDR3 bases are TGTGCCAGCAGTCTGAGGTACTCCGACTACACC. It encodes CASSLRYSDYT. The whole CDR3 is CASSLRYSDYTF.

This clone has a handful of counts. Genes here carry mouse names. The read terminates 1 residue before the CDR3 end, so the remaining end is supplied by the germline J gene. The chain recombines TRBV12-1 with TRBJ1-1; D remains unclear. The CDR3 length is 12 residues. Germline CDR1 SGHSN, CDR2 HYEKVE. Trimming removed 0 bases from V and 5 bases from J, with 6 bases in between. CDR3 loop: CASSLEGTEVFF. The sequenced CDR3 bases are TGTGCCAGCTCTCTCGAGGGAACAGAAGTCTTC.